What follows is one T cell receptor beta chain and its context. Antigen unknown. CDR1 and CDR2 (germline): MNHEY, SVGAGI. V was cut by 6 bases and J by 6 bases, with 9 bases left in between. This CDR3 contains 12 residues. Here immunoSEQ multiplex PCR was the method, and the copy in TCRdb shows in-frame clones only, minus some. The sample lists about 39,000 clones, approximately 93% occurring once. This entry belongs to a study of graft-versus-host responses after intestinal transplantation. Study-level background: Each recipient received a multivisceral, liver-intestinal, or isolated intestinal graft.

Findings and limits, study-wide: High graft-versus-host to host-versus-graft T cell clonal ratios marked allografts of patients with graft-donor macrochimerism. GvH clonotypes were identified within recipient marrow, with a subset emerging first in ileum or blood.

This chain uses TRBV6-5 with TRBJ2-1; D gene ambiguous. The receptor was isolated from a human patient who received an intestinal transplant, so some T cells may come from the graft donor. This material consisted of PBMCs, taken nearly 750 days after intestinal transplantation. CDR3 DNA: TGTGCCAGCAGCCCAAACAGCAATGAGCAGTTCTTC. Translation: CASSPNSNEQFF.